This T cell receptor (beta chain) was recovered during a study of cytomegalovirus exposure and HLA in healthy donors. The study's findings and limits: As confirmed in vitro, a few CMV-associated chains were specific for CMV antigens. In a later analysis, first-cohort TCR clusters were found to tend to co-occur in the 100 to 150 validation repertoires.

Profiled with immunoSEQ multiplex PCR; TCRdb holds only in-frame clones, not every one. The sample includes 150,000 to 200,000 clones, 80% to 90% of them seen just once. Points on this clone: Its antigen remains unidentified.

This CDR3 region has 15 residues. Trimming removed 1 base from V and 7 bases from J, with 11 bases in between. Germline V gene data show CDR1 as MNHEY and CDR2 as SVGAGI. This receptor was identified in a woman aged 18-35 years in good health and CMV-seronegative. The rearrangement uses TRBV6-5 and TRBJ1-6, with D perhaps matching TRBD1 (5 bases). Material for sequencing was PBMCs. The CDR3 DNA reads TGTGCCAGCAGTTACTTATCAAGGGGCAATTCACCCCTCCACTTT. Translation gives CASSYLSRGNSPLHF.